The 30 T cell receptor beta chains presented below share a single source sample, sequenced in a study of T cell responses to AZD1222 COVID-19 vaccine (dated by TCRdb to the early 2020s). Library creation used the immunoSEQ multiplex PCR assay. TCRdb provides this immuneACCESS table in a form limited to in-frame rearrangements. Some clones are lacking; in checked studies, under half of them reflect an unresolved V gene, and why the rest are absent is not known. A total of about 120,000 clones appear in this sample, roughly 93% of them only once. The ten top clones hold around 1.5% of the sample. The sample's time point, from its label and the paper: about 28 days (+/-7) after the second vaccine dose. The sample here was peripheral blood, taken 28 days after the second AZD1222 dose. These TCRs come from an adult who received the AZD1222 COVID-19 vaccine.

The V call is TRBV28, the J call TRBJ1-4; D perhaps matches TRBD1 (5 bases). Between the trimmed V and J ends, which lost 3 bases and 0 bases, there was a span of 11 bases. CDR3 length: 16 amino acids. Germline lookup yields CDR1 MDHEN and CDR2 SYDVKM. CDR3 in amino acids: CASSFSGPATNEKLFF. In DNA form, the CDR3 reads TGTGCCAGCAGTTTTTCAGGGCCGGCAACTAATGAAAAACTGTTTTTT.

The gene calls are TRBV27 and TRBJ1-1; TRBD1 matches 7 bases. After removal of 3 bases from V and 0 bases from J, the junction contained 4 bases not matched to a gene. This CDR3 has 15 residues. CDR1 and CDR2 (germline): MNHEY, SMNVEV (reference sequence). CDR3 amino acids: CASSFRDRVNTEAFF. CDR3 DNA sequence: TGTGCCAGCAGTTTCCGAGACAGGGTGAACACTGAAGCTTTCTTT.

The rearrangement links TRBV7-9 to TRBJ1-4; D might be TRBD1 (6 bases). The CDR3 is 17 residues long. Germline V gene sequence: CDR1 SEHNR, CDR2 FQNEAQ (reference sequence). Trimming removed 2 bases from V and 0 bases from J, with 13 bases in between. The CDR3 here is CASSLFGGRATNEKLFF. CDR3 coding DNA: TGTGCCAGCAGCTTATTTGGGGGCAGAGCAACTAATGAAAAACTGTTTTTT.

The genes are TRBV5-1 and TRBJ2-1; D might be TRBD2 (6 bases). The germline V gene has CDR1 SGHRS and CDR2 YFSETQ. The germline V and J ends were trimmed by 6 bases and 0 bases, with 13 bases remaining between them. The CDR3 loop spans 15 amino acids. CDR3 coding DNA: TGCGCCAGCATTTCGGGACTCAGCTCCTACAATGAGCAGTTCTTC. Translation gives CASISGLSSYNEQFF.

The rearrangement links TRBV6-5 to TRBJ1-4; no reliable D call. The CDR3 has 14 amino acids. V lost 6 bases to trimming and J lost 8 bases, with 16 bases between them. The germline CDR1 and CDR2 sequences are MNHEY and SVGAGI. DNA of the CDR3: TGTGCCAGCAGAGATACAGTGGATCGGGAAAAACTGTTTTTT. Protein sequence: CASRDTVDREKLFF.

The rearrangement links TRBV15 to TRBJ2-7, with 7 bases that match TRBD1. Trimming removed 0 bases from V and 3 bases from J; junction bases left unmatched: 5. The CDR3 is 15 residues long. Germline CDR1 is LNHNV and CDR2 is YYDKDF (reference sequence). DNA of the CDR3: TGTGCCACCAGCAGAGATTGGGACAGCTACTACGAGCAGTACTTC. Amino acids: CATSRDWDSYYEQYF.

This CDR3 is CASSDRADNSPLHF. In DNA form, the CDR3 reads TGTGCCAGCAGTGACAGGGCCGATAATTCACCCCTCCACTTT. This chain joins TRBV6-4 and TRBJ1-6; D call uncertain. Germline CDR1 is MRHNA and CDR2 is SNTAGT. This CDR3 comprises 14 residues. Trimming removed 2 bases at V and 5 bases at J, with 7 bases between.

This clone occurred once. This chain connects TRBV7-2 to TRBJ2-7; 11 nucleotides align to TRBD1. There are 15 residues in the CDR3. Per germline, CDR1 SGHTA and CDR2 FQGNSA. With V trimmed by 3 bases and J by 4 bases, 5 bases remained unmatched. CDR3 loop: CASSFRTGGIYEQYF. The CDR3 region has the DNA TGTGCCAGCAGCTTCCGGACAGGGGGCATATACGAGCAGTACTTC. The full variable domain, rest sourced from reference TRBV7-2 and TRBJ2-7, is GAGVSQSPSNKVTEKGKDVELRCDPISGHTALYWYRQSLGQGLEFLIYFQGNSAPDKSGLPSDRFSAERTGGSVSTLTIQRTQQEDSAVYLCASSFRTGGIYEQYFGPGTRLTVT.

V is TRBV3-1 (or the pseudogene TRBV3-2) and J is TRBJ1-2; D possibly corresponds to TRBD1 (6 bases). Germline V CDR1 and CDR2: LGHDT, YNNKEL (reference sequence). The CDR3 totals 13 residues. With 0 bases removed from V and 10 bases from J, the gap between germline ends came to 12 bases. CDR3 in amino acids: CASSQEGQRNYTF. CDR3 nucleotide sequence: TGTGCCAGCAGCCAAGAGGGACAAAGAAACTACACCTTC.

In this sample, this clone turned up once. The gene calls are TRBV27 and TRBJ1-6, with a weak D call TRBD1 (5 bases). V was clipped by 6 bases and J by 1 base, with 16 bases between them. The CDR3 is 17 residues long. CDR1 is MNHEY and CDR2 is SMNVEV in the germline V gene (reference sequence). CDR3 loop: CASSPSWGESYNSPLHF. For the CDR3, the DNA is TGTGCCAGCAGCCCCTCTTGGGGGGAATCCTATAATTCACCCCTCCACTTT.

J is TRBJ2-1 and V is TRBV27, with 8 bases lining up with TRBD2. V was pared by 5 bases and J by 6 bases, with 9 bases of the junction left unmatched. Germline CDR1 is MNHEY and CDR2 is SMNVEV (reference sequence). CDR3 length: 15 amino acids. CDR3 nucleotide sequence: TGTGCCAGCAGTCCCATGGCGGGAGGCCCCAATGAGCAGTTCTTC. Amino acids: CASSPMAGGPNEQFF.

Here the CDR3 reads CASSVEGLGNQPQHF. CDR3 nucleotide sequence: TGTGCCAGCAGCGTAGAAGGGCTTGGCAATCAGCCCCAGCATTTT. The V gene is TRBV9, the J gene TRBJ1-5; D ambiguous. The CDR3 is 15 amino acids. V shed 0 bases and J shed 2 bases, with 9 bases lying between them. CDR1 SGDLS and CDR2 YYNGEE come from the germline V gene.

This chain joins TRBV5-4 and TRBJ1-4; 9 bases are a match to TRBD1. Germline values: CDR1 SGHNT, CDR2 YYREEE (reference sequence). With V trimmed by 3 bases and J by 6 bases, 3 bases remained unmatched. There are 14 residues in the CDR3. The CDR3 bases are TGTGCCAGCAGCTACCGGGACAGGGATGAAAAACTGTTTTTT. It codes for CASSYRDRDEKLFF.

This clone was seen a single time. The CDR3 is CASSQEVRGSGQPQHF. In DNA, the CDR3 is TGTGCCAGCAGCCAAGAAGTCAGGGGCTCTGGTCAGCCCCAGCATTTT. The chain employs TRBV4-2 and TRBJ1-5; maybe TRBD1 (6 bases). V was trimmed by 0 bases and J by 6 bases, leaving 15 bases between them. The CDR3 spans 16 residues. CDR1 is LGHNA, CDR2 YNFKEQ, per germline.

CDR3: CASSLPLVGYTF. CDR3 DNA: TGTGCCAGCAGCTTGCCCCTAGTGGGCTACACCTTC. The chain recombines TRBV28 with TRBJ1-2; D gene uncertain. The germline V gene encodes CDR1 MDHEN and CDR2 SYDVKM. The CDR3 has 12 residues. V was clipped by 6 bases and J by 8 bases, with 13 bases between them.

The CDR3: CASSTASGHTGELFF. The CDR3 region has the DNA TGTGCCAGCAGTACTGCAAGCGGACACACCGGGGAGCTGTTTTTT. The rearrangement links TRBV28 to TRBJ2-2; D possibly corresponds to TRBD2 (5 bases). CDR3 length equals 15 residues. Germline V lookup: CDR1 MDHEN, CDR2 SYDVKM. Trimming cost V 5 bases and J 3 bases, with 13 bases left between them.

This sequence joins TRBV29-1 and TRBJ2-1; D ambiguous. The CDR3 is made up of 14 amino acids. Looked up from germline, CDR1 is SQVTM and CDR2 is ANQGSEA. The germline V and J ends were trimmed by 0 bases and 4 bases, with 10 bases remaining between them. The chain's CDR3 is CSVEDGQPYNEQFF. The DNA for the CDR3 is TGCAGCGTTGAAGATGGGCAGCCATACAATGAGCAGTTCTTC.

This rearrangement joins TRBV9 to TRBJ1-3, with no clear D. The CDR3 length is 15 residues. Trimming stripped 0 bases from V and 2 bases from J, with 9 bases between. Germline CDR1 reads SGDLS; CDR2 reads YYNGEE. For the CDR3, the DNA is TGTGCCAGCAGCGTAGGGTCTGTAACTGGAAACACCATATATTTT. It encodes CASSVGSVTGNTIYF.

Only one count was recorded for this clone. The J gene is TRBJ1-2, the V gene TRBV20-1; D is ambiguous. V lost 4 bases and J lost 3, with 3 bases in between. This CDR3 is 10 amino acids long. Germline assignment: CDR1 DFQATT and CDR2 SNEGSKA (reference sequence). CDR3 in DNA: TGCAGTGCTACAGACTATGGCTACACCTTC. It translates to CSATDYGYTF.

This chain joins TRBV28 and TRBJ1-3; D unresolved. Germline V gives CDR1 MDHEN, CDR2 SYDVKM. This CDR3 region has 11 residues. Trimming took off 7 bases at V and 4 bases at J, with 5 bases between the two ends. Here the CDR3 DNA reads TGTGCCAGCATCACCGGAAACACCATATATTTT. Protein sequence: CASITGNTIYF.

This chain links TRBV11-2 with TRBJ2-1, with unresolved D. CDR1 is SGHAT and CDR2 is FQNNGV in the germline V gene. CDR3 length equals 13 residues. Trimming left V 2 bases short and J 6 bases short, with 8 bases between. This CDR3 is CASSLRSGNEQFF. In DNA, the CDR3 is TGTGCCAGCAGCTTACGGTCGGGCAATGAGCAGTTCTTC.

The V gene is TRBV6-5, the J gene TRBJ1-1; D unclear. The CDR3 has 13 amino acids. V was shortened by 7 bases and J by 0 bases, with 9 bases between the two germline ends. Germline loops: CDR1 MNHEY, CDR2 SVGAGI. CDR3 coding DNA: TGTGCCAGCATCCTGCAAATGAACACTGAAGCTTTCTTT. Translating gives CASILQMNTEAFF.

The V and J genes are TRBV28 and TRBJ1-1; a weak D match, TRBD1 (5 bases). The germline V gene has CDR1 MDHEN and CDR2 SYDVKM. This CDR3 spans 12 amino acids. The V and J ends lost 6 bases and 7 bases respectively, with 12 bases between them. The CDR3 DNA is TGTGCCAGCAGGCGGGACCCCAATGAAGCTTTCTTT. This codes for CASRRDPNEAFF.

The genes are TRBV6-5 and TRBJ1-1; D gene ambiguous. Germline V gene data show CDR1 as MNHEY and CDR2 as SVGAGI. There are 14 residues in the CDR3. Trimming shortened V by 6 bases and J by 2 bases, and 13 bases separated the two germline ends. CDR3 in amino acids: CASSLFDTNTEAFF. CDR3 nucleotides: TGTGCCAGCAGCCTTTTTGACACTAACACTGAAGCTTTCTTT.

This rearrangement joins TRBV7-3 to TRBJ2-5; 7 bases agree with TRBD1. J lost 2 bases, V lost 5 bases, and 11 bases had no gene match. This CDR3 is 16 amino acids long. Germline V lookup: CDR1 SGHTA, CDR2 FQGTGA. This chain's CDR3 is CASSLGPGQLQETQYF. The CDR3 DNA is TGTGCCAGCAGCCTCGGTCCGGGACAGTTACAAGAGACCCAGTACTTC. The whole variable domain, filled in from reference TRBV7-3 and TRBJ2-5, reads GAGVSQTPSNKVTEKGKYVELRCDPISGHTALYWYRQSLGQGPEFLIYFQGTGAADDSGLPNDRFFAVRPEGSVSTLKIQRTERGDSAVYLCASSLGPGQLQETQYFGPGTRLLVL.

The rearrangement joins TRBV28 to TRBJ2-1; D possibly corresponds to TRBD2 (6 bases). Per germline, CDR1 MDHEN and CDR2 SYDVKM. V shed 7 bases and J shed 1 base, with 14 bases lying between them. There are 15 residues in the CDR3. CDR3 sequence reads: CASIGGSYSYNEQFF. As DNA, the CDR3 is TGTGCCAGCATCGGGGGTAGCTATTCCTACAATGAGCAGTTCTTC.

The chain combines TRBV7-2 with TRBJ2-7; D ambiguous. The CDR3 contains 11 residues. V was clipped by 4 bases and J by 6 bases, with 7 bases between them. Germline V gene data show CDR1 as SGHTA and CDR2 as FQGNSA. The CDR3 loop reads CASSSSFEQYF. DNA for the CDR3: TGTGCCAGCAGCTCGAGTTTCGAGCAGTACTTC.

CDR3 residues: CASQIPDLQETQYF. CDR3 nucleotides: TGTGCCAGCCAGATTCCGGACTTGCAAGAGACCCAGTACTTC. The V and J genes are TRBV7-9 and TRBJ2-5; D may be TRBD2 (5 bases). The germline V and J ends were trimmed by 8 bases and 2 bases, with 15 bases remaining between them. This CDR3 has 14 amino acids. Per germline, CDR1 SEHNR and CDR2 FQNEAQ (reference sequence).

V is TRBV7-9 and J is TRBJ2-4; D may be TRBD1 (6 bases). CDR3 length: 13 residues. Germline V gene lookup returns CDR1 SEHNR and CDR2 FQNEAQ (reference sequence). Trimming removed 8 bases at V and 6 bases at J, with 14 bases between. The CDR3 is CASLGHRPNIQYF. As DNA, the CDR3 is TGTGCCAGCTTGGGACACCGACCAAACATTCAGTACTTC.

This chain links TRBV6-5 with TRBJ2-4; 10 nucleotides align to TRBD1. The CDR3 extends over 15 amino acids. V was pared by 5 bases and J by 8 bases, with 9 bases of the junction left unmatched. CDR1 and CDR2 (germline): MNHEY, SVGAGI. This chain's CDR3 is CASSPPGQGSYIQYF. CDR3 DNA: TGTGCCAGCAGTCCGCCGGGACAGGGGTCGTACATTCAGTACTTC.